The rows below give T cell receptor beta chains drawn from one sample of a study of response to subunit inactivated influenza vaccine. MiXCR, run by TCRdb on the RT-PCR reads, gives a single entry per CDR3 protein. The sample lists 500,000 to 550,000 distinct CDR3 sequences; around 21% were seen once. The same sample was also used in a study of T cells expressing NK-cell markers.

Material: CD4+ T cells sorted from PBMCs, obtained 12 days after vaccination. The receptors come from a man aged 45 to 65 who received an inactivated influenza vaccine. The CDR3 runs from the conserved cysteine through the conserved F or W. A D gene is named only where the DNA matches it firmly. Expanded clones are given a class, and other clones once, few, many or no size at all.

J: TRBJ2-1
size: few
D: TRBD1
V: TRBV4-1
CDR3: CASSPEAGQGYNEQFF
DNA: TGCGCCAGCAGCCCTGAAGCGGGACAGGGGTACAATGAGCAGTTCTTC

J: TRBJ2-2
size: .
D: .
V: TRBV4-3
CDR3: CASSQDVVRGGTGELFF
DNA: TGCGCCAGCAGCCAAGATGTGGTCCGGGGTGGGACCGGGGAGCTGTTTTTT

J: TRBJ2-5
size: many
D: TRBD2
V: TRBV24-1
CDR3: CATSVGGLAGAGETQYF
DNA: TGTGCCACCAGTGTTGGGGGACTAGCGGGAGCGGGAGAGACCCAGTACTTC

J: TRBJ2-1
size: few
D: TRBD1
V: TRBV20-1
CDR3: CSARTRQGPSYNEQFF
DNA: TGCAGTGCTAGGACCAGACAGGGCCCATCCTACAATGAGCAGTTCTTC

J: TRBJ1-5
size: .
D: .
V: TRBV2
CDR3: CASSVQGPGGGQPQHF
DNA: TGTGCCAGCAGTGTTCAAGGCCCCGGAGGGGGACAGCCCCAGCATTTT

J: TRBJ2-1
size: .
D: .
V: TRBV24-1
CDR3: CATSDTPPPWGLGHNEQFF
DNA: TGTGCCACCAGTGACACGCCCCCTCCGTGGGGGCTCGGCCACAATGAGCAGTTCTTC

J: TRBJ2-5
size: few
D: .
V: TRBV10-3
CDR3: CAITQGIQETQYF
DNA: TGTGCCATCACCCAGGGGATCCAAGAGACCCAGTACTTC

J: TRBJ2-3
size: .
D: TRBD2
V: TRBV4-3
CDR3: CASSRETSGLFTDTQYF
DNA: TGCGCCAGCAGCCGGGAAACTAGCGGCCTCTTCACAGATACGCAGTATTTT

J: TRBJ2-1
size: many
D: TRBD2
V: TRBV20-1
CDR3: CSATPPTSGGNNEQFF
DNA: TGCAGTGCAACGCCCCCGACTAGCGGGGGGAACAATGAGCAGTTCTTC

J: TRBJ1-5
size: .
D: .
V: TRBV27
CDR3: CASRRGHNQPQHF
DNA: TGTGCCAGCAGGCGTGGGCACAATCAGCCCCAGCATTTT

J: TRBJ2-1
size: .
D: .
V: TRBV20-1
CDR3: CSARSPGVHNEQFF
DNA: TGCAGTGCTAGATCTCCGGGAGTACACAATGAGCAGTTCTTC

J: TRBJ2-3
size: few
D: .
V: TRBV7-2
CDR3: CASSLGQTNTQYF
DNA: TGTGCCAGCAGCTTAGGACAGACGAATACGCAGTATTTT

J: TRBJ1-2
size: .
D: TRBD1
V: TRBV20-1
CDR3: CSAAPLQGANGYTF
DNA: TGCAGTGCGGCCCCCCTACAGGGGGCTAATGGCTACACCTTC

J: TRBJ1-1
size: .
D: .
V: TRBV6-5
CDR3: CASSYTRGNTEAFF
DNA: TGTGCCAGCAGTTACACCCGGGGAAACACTGAAGCTTTCTTT

J: TRBJ2-3
size: .
D: .
V: TRBV7-9
CDR3: CASSLGWGNTQYF
DNA: TGTGCCAGCAGCTTGGGCTGGGGTAATACGCAGTATTTT

J: TRBJ2-5
size: .
D: .
V: TRBV5-1
CDR3: CASSFSGGIETQYF
DNA: TGCGCCAGCAGCTTCTCAGGCGGGATAGAGACCCAGTACTTC

J: TRBJ2-7
size: few
D: TRBD2
V: TRBV15
CDR3: CATSRDSGSLSEQYF
DNA: TGTGCCACCAGCAGGGATAGCGGGAGCCTCAGCGAGCAGTACTTC

J: TRBJ2-5
size: .
D: .
V: TRBV9
CDR3: CASSVGPAGSETQYF
DNA: TGTGCCAGCAGCGTAGGCCCCGCAGGGAGCGAGACCCAGTACTTC

J: TRBJ2-1
size: many
D: .
V: TRBV12-3/TRBV12-4
CDR3: CASRRDPGPQFF
DNA: TGTGCCAGCAGACGGGACCCCGGACCGCAGTTCTTC

J: TRBJ2-2
size: few
D: TRBD1
V: TRBV6-1
CDR3: CASNPKVGQGNTGELFF
DNA: TGTGCCAGCAATCCTAAGGTGGGACAGGGGAACACCGGGGAGCTGTTTTTT

J: TRBJ2-7
size: .
D: .
V: TRBV7-8
CDR3: CASSTTRWVGERYF
DNA: TGTGCCAGCAGCACCACCAGATGGGTGGGGGAGCGGTACTTC

J: TRBJ1-1
size: .
D: TRBD1
V: TRBV5-1
CDR3: CASSTEQGVGTEAFF
DNA: TGCGCCAGCAGCACGGAACAGGGGGTGGGGACTGAAGCTTTCTTT

J: TRBJ1-1
size: many
D: .
V: TRBV12-3/TRBV12-4
CDR3: CASSFGHTEAFF
DNA: TGTGCCAGCAGTTTTGGACACACTGAAGCTTTCTTT

J: TRBJ2-7
size: .
D: .
V: TRBV4-3
CDR3: CASSQEGRGIRYEQYF
DNA: TGCGCCAGCAGCCAAGAAGGTCGAGGGATCCGATACGAGCAGTACTTC

J: TRBJ2-5
size: few
D: .
V: TRBV10-3
CDR3: CAISEWTQETQYF
DNA: TGTGCCATCAGTGAGTGGACTCAAGAGACCCAGTACTTC

J: TRBJ2-6
size: few
D: .
V: TRBV7-2
CDR3: CASSFRDSFGGANVLTF
DNA: TGTGCCAGCAGCTTCCGGGACTCATTCGGTGGGGCCAACGTCCTGACTTTC

J: TRBJ2-1
size: few
D: TRBD1
V: TRBV5-1
CDR3: CASSAGTGNHNEQFF
DNA: TGCGCCAGCAGCGCCGGGACAGGGAACCACAATGAGCAGTTCTTC

J: TRBJ2-7
size: few
D: TRBD2
V: TRBV7-7
CDR3: CASSLAPSGLAGAYEQYF
DNA: TGTGCCAGCAGCTTAGCCCCTTCGGGACTAGCGGGAGCCTACGAGCAGTACTTC

J: TRBJ2-1
size: few
D: .
V: TRBV7-9
CDR3: CASSLGGTLYNEQFF
DNA: TGTGCCAGCAGCTTAGGTGGGACACTCTACAATGAGCAGTTCTTC

J: TRBJ1-2
size: .
D: TRBD1
V: TRBV5-1
CDR3: CASSGVLGQEYGYTF
DNA: TGCGCCAGCAGCGGGGTCCTGGGACAGGAATATGGCTACACCTTC

J: TRBJ2-3
size: .
D: .
V: TRBV24-1
CDR3: CATSETAGSTDTQYF
DNA: TGTGCCACCAGTGAGACCGCAGGGAGCACAGATACGCAGTATTTT

J: TRBJ2-2
size: .
D: TRBD1
V: TRBV7-9
CDR3: CASSLDRHTGELFF
DNA: TGTGCCAGCAGCCTGGACAGGCACACCGGGGAGCTGTTTTTT

J: TRBJ2-1
size: .
D: .
V: TRBV7-9
CDR3: CASSPPGGNFYNEQFF
DNA: TGTGCCAGCAGCCCGCCAGGTGGGAATTTCTACAATGAGCAGTTCTTC

J: TRBJ2-3
size: few
D: .
V: TRBV7-9
CDR3: CASSKGILASRIDTQYF
DNA: TGTGCCAGCAGCAAAGGGATCCTAGCGTCGAGGATAGATACGCAGTATTTT

J: TRBJ1-1
size: few
D: .
V: TRBV5-6
CDR3: CASGRGGRNTEAFF
DNA: TGTGCCAGCGGTAGGGGGGGAAGGAACACTGAAGCTTTCTTT